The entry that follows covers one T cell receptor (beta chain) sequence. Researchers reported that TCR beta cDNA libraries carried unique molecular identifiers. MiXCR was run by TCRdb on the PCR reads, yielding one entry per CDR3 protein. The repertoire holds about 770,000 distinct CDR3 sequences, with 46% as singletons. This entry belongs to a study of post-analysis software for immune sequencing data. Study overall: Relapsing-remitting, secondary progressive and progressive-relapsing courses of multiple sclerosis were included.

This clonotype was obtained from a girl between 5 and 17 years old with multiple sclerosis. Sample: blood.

DNA for the CDR3: TGTGCCAGCAGCTTAGGAACAGGTTGGGGGCCCCAGCATTTT. This codes for CASSLGTGWGPQHF. The V and J genes are TRBV7-8 and TRBJ1-5, with D possibly TRBD1 on 5 matching bases. The CDR3 length is 14 residues. The V and J ends lost 1 base and 9 bases respectively, with 13 bases between them. Looked up from germline, CDR1 is SGHVS and CDR2 is FQNEAQ.